This TCR beta chain was captured by sequencing in a study of blood T cell repertoires in COVID-19. Study at large: The study drew acute and convalescent COVID-19 samples from the United States, Italy and Spain. T cells, B-cell-depleted T cells, or PBMCs supplied cDNA or gDNA.

In the source study's methods: Counts of nucleated cells, estimated from reference gene primer amplification, were obtained. Clones were sequenced by immunoSEQ multiplex PCR, and TCRdb holds only the in-frame ones, with some missing. The V and J calls and clone size are taken from that table; D and trimming were inferred from the DNA. Altogether almost 70,000 clones are present, nearly 80% being singletons, with the ten largest covering 47%. Germline values: CDR1 KGHDR, CDR2 SFDVKD. The CDR3 runs to 13 residues. V was clipped by 3 bases and J by 10 bases, with 9 bases between them. This clone was picked up a small number of times.

Sequencing was performed on peripheral blood. The origin of this receptor is a human donor in a cohort sampled during active COVID-19. The rearrangement uses TRBV24-1 and TRBJ1-6; no clear D. CDR3 loop: CATSDGINSPLHF. CDR3 sequence (DNA): TGTGCCACCAGTGATGGCATCAACTCACCCCTCCACTTT.